The clone carrying this TCR beta chain was recorded only once. CDR3 length: 14 residues. CDR1 and CDR2 (germline): ENHRY, SYGVKD. The V segment lost 7 bases and the J segment 5 bases; nucleotides outside the gene matches: 2. This record belongs to a study of blood T cell repertoires in COVID-19. Study details: Donors in the United States, Italy and Spain gave samples during acute or convalescent COVID-19. T cells, B-cell-depleted T cells, or PBMCs supplied cDNA or gDNA.

Original analysis: It was from reference gene primer amplification that nucleated cell counts were estimated. Here immunoSEQ multiplex PCR was the method, and the copy in TCRdb shows in-frame clones only, minus some. V, J and clone size are taken as reported in that table, and D and trimming were inferred from the DNA itself. The sample holds about 190,000 clones, around four fifths seen once. Sequencing was performed on peripheral blood. This chain connects TRBV10-3 to TRBJ2-2, with TRBD2 identical over 12 bases. The receptor's source is a human donor in a cohort sampled during active COVID-19. The CDR3 sequence: CAITSGRGTGELFF. CDR3 sequence (DNA): TGTGCCATCACTAGCGGGAGGGGAACCGGGGAGCTGTTTTTT.